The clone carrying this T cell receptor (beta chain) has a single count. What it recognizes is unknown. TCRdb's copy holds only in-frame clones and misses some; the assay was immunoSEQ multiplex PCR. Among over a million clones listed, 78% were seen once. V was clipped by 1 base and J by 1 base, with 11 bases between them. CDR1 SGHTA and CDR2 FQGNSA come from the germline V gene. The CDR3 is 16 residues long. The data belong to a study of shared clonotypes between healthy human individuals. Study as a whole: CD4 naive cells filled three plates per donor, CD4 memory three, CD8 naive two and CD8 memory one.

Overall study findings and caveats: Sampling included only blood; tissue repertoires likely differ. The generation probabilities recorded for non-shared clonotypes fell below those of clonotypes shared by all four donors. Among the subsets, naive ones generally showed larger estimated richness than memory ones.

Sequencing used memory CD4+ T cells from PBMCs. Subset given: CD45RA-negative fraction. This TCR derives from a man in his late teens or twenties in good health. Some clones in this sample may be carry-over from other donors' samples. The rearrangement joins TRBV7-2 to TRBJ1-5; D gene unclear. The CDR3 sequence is CASSLVGPASNQPQHF. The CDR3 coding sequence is TGTGCCAGCAGCTTAGTAGGGCCAGCAAGCAATCAGCCCCAGCATTTT. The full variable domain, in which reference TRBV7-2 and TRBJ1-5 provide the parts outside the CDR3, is GAGVSQSPSNKVTEKGKDVELRCDPISGHTALYWYRQSLGQGLEFLIYFQGNSAPDKSGLPSDRFSAERTGGSVSTLTIQRTQQEDSAVYLCASSLVGPASNQPQHFGDGTRLSIL.